This entry describes one T cell receptor (beta chain). The data were obtained in a study of blood T cell repertoires in COVID-19. The wider study: The United States, Italy and Spain supplied acute and convalescent COVID-19 samples. The cDNA or gDNA used as material had been derived from T cells, B-cell-depleted T cells, or PBMCs.

As originally analysed: Reference gene primer amplification gave nucleated cell count estimates. This table comes from immunoSEQ multiplex PCR, and its TCRdb copy is limited to in-frame clones, with some not included. The V and J calls and clone size are taken from that table; D and trimming were inferred from the DNA. This sample carries fewer than 350,000 clones, about 76% of them seen once, and the ten largest clones take 2.5% to 3%. Germline V gene data show CDR1 as SQVTM and CDR2 as ANQGSEA. V trimming: 4 bases; J trimming: 2 bases; junction bases outside the gene matches: 4. The CDR3 covers 14 residues.

The V gene is TRBV29-1, the J gene TRBJ2-3; 9 positions match TRBD1. The sample comprised peripheral blood. This clonotype originated in a woman aged 55-69 years with active or convalescent COVID-19. In nucleotides, the CDR3 is TGCAGCGTTGCCGGGACAGGGCCCACAGATACGCAGTATTTT. This translates into CSVAGTGPTDTQYF.